This entry describes one T cell receptor beta chain. Which antigen it targets is not known. Base-call qualities are not available, and no considerably larger clone is one nucleotide away. TCRbeta CDR3 regions were amplified from genomic DNA using the immunoSEQ Assay, a bias-controlled multiplex PCR. The authors' pipeline ran thus. The number of nucleated cells in each sample was estimated by amplification of reference gene primers within the assay. Sequence reads were collapsed and filtered to measure the absolute abundance of every unique TCRbeta CDR3 rearrangement. For each sample, productive Simpson clonality was calculated as the square root of Simpson's diversity index over productive rearrangements. Held by TCRdb, this immuneACCESS table contains in-frame sequences only and omits some clones. Under half of the omission traces to an unresolved V gene where checked; the cause of the rest is unknown. D and trimming were read from the DNA, whereas the V and J calls and clone size are those reported in that table. This sample has fewer than 300,000 clones in its table, and more than 80% of those were observed once. 1% to 1.3% of the sample rests with the top ten.

This record comes from a study of blood T cell repertoires in COVID-19 (TCRdb year 2020). With regard to the full study: Collaborator samples came from the United States, Italy and Spain and covered acute and convalescent phases of COVID-19. The dataset comprised deeply sampled blood TCRbeta repertoires from subjects exposed to, actively infected with, or recovered from COVID-19. The repertoires were made available in a free public database intended to serve as a resource for research on the immune response to SARS-CoV-2. Where HLA class I and class II types were available, the types were taken from metadata supplied by the sample provider, not from assay-based typing. A de-identified subject ID, COVID-19 status, age in years and sex were almost always included in the sample metadata. The samples were drawn from two sources: the first 160 participants of the ongoing ImmuneRACE study, and 1,000 to 1,500 subjects contributed by 6 global collaborators. The material from the prospective study consisted of cDNA or gDNA derived from T cells, B-cell-depleted T cells, or PBMCs.

The germline V gene (reference sequence) provides CDR1 LGHDT and CDR2 YNNKEL. Measured from the cysteine to the phenylalanine, the CDR3 is 16 residues long. The kept DNA is CDR3 alone, 48 bases in frame from the first base. V is cut by 1 base and J by 0 bases, and the space between the germline ends is 10 bases. Enrolling through a virtual design, the prospective study's participants ranged in age from roughly 18 to 89 years and lived across 24 United States geographic areas. In the prospective study, participants were assigned to cohorts based on the clinical history participants reported in a screening survey and a study questionnaire. For ImmuneRACE Cohort 3, a participant was defined as recovered based on two consecutive negative NP/OP PCR tests, clearance by a healthcare professional, or resolution of symptoms. In the prospective study, whole blood, serum and a nasopharyngeal or oropharyngeal swab were collected from each participant by mobile phlebotomists. Over an approximately 2-month period, participants in the prospective study had the option of providing additional blood draws and questionnaires. Blood samples from the prospective study were shipped frozen or at room temperature prior to DNA extraction.

Study-wide findings and limitations: Clinical and demographic metadata were provided uncurated, with the amount varying by source and participant.

The V and J genes are TRBV3-1 (or the pseudogene TRBV3-2) and TRBJ2-1; too little of a D gene remains to name it. Sequencing was performed on PBMCs or T cells enriched from blood (not recorded which). The sequence came from a woman aged 25 to 39 who had recovered from COVID-19. The nucleotide sequence reads TGTGCCAGCAGCCAAGCCCTTGAACTCTCCTACAATGAGCAGTTCTTC. This translates into CASSQALELSYNEQFF.